This is a list of T cell receptor beta chains from one sample in a study of T cell responses to AZD1222 COVID-19 vaccine. Profiling relied on immunoSEQ multiplex PCR, and the TCRdb table lists in-frame clones only, not all of them. The sample holds approximately 150,000 clones; 91% are singletons and the top ten take 1.9%. The sequenced sample was peripheral blood, obtained on day 0 of AZD1222 vaccination. The origin of the receptors is an adult in good health. Both conserved end residues are part of each CDR3. A D gene is named only where the DNA matches it firmly. A row's size may be missing; if present it is once, few, many or a size class.

TRBV28	-	TRBJ1-4	-	CASSFLNEKLFF	TGTGCCAGCAGTTTCCTTAATGAAAAACTGTTTTTT
TRBV6-5	-	TRBJ1-6	TRBD1	CASSYAGTGEHSPLHF	TGTGCCAGCAGTTATGCCGGGACAGGGGAACATTCACCCCTCCACTTT
TRBV18	once	TRBJ1-1	-	CASSPNFSGEAFF	TGTGCCAGCTCGCCCAATTTCTCCGGTGAAGCTTTCTTT
TRBV19	-	TRBJ1-4	-	CASRGAGWANEKLFF	TGTGCCAGTAGGGGAGCAGGCTGGGCTAATGAAAAACTGTTTTTT
TRBV28	once	TRBJ1-5	-	CASRDPDTYQPQHF	TGTGCCAGCCGGGACCCTGATACTTATCAGCCCCAGCATTTT
TRBV30	-	TRBJ1-3	-	CAWSSSPPRNTIYF	TGTGCCTGGAGTTCTTCGCCCCCTAGAAACACCATATATTTT
TRBV15	once	TRBJ2-6	-	CATSRDTRVFGANVLTF	TGTGCCACCAGCAGAGATACAAGGGTGTTTGGGGCCAACGTCCTGACTTTC
TRBV29-1	-	TRBJ2-7	TRBD2	CSVGLANEQYF	TGCAGCGTCGGACTAGCGAACGAGCAGTACTTC
TRBV2	-	TRBJ1-2	-	CASWGRRGYTF	TGTGCCAGCTGGGGCCGTCGAGGCTACACCTTC
TRBV6-6	-	TRBJ2-7	-	CASSKDRHEQYF	TGTGCCAGCAGTAAGGACAGACACGAGCAGTACTTC
TRBV5-1	-	TRBJ1-2	TRBD1	CASSVGTDHLYGYTF	TGCGCCAGCAGCGTAGGGACAGATCATTTATATGGCTACACCTTC
TRBV19	few	TRBJ1-4	-	CASSMVLVGQRNEKLFF	TGTGCCAGTAGTATGGTATTGGTGGGGCAGCGTAATGAAAAACTGTTTTTT
TRBV6-2/TRBV6-3	-	TRBJ1-6	-	CASSRQAFSYNSPLHF	TGTGCCAGCAGTCGACAGGCATTCTCCTATAATTCACCCCTCCACTTT
TRBV24-1	-	TRBJ1-5	TRBD1	CATSEPTGNGQPQHF	TGTGCCACCAGTGAGCCGACAGGGAATGGTCAGCCCCAGCATTTT
TRBV3-1/TRBV3-2	-	TRBJ1-5	-	CASSQERGPTPQHF	TGTGCCAGCAGCCAAGAACGCGGCCCCACGCCCCAGCATTTT
TRBV2	-	TRBJ1-2	TRBD1	CASLGEPTGDYGYTF	TGTGCCAGCTTAGGAGAACCGACAGGGGACTATGGCTACACCTTC